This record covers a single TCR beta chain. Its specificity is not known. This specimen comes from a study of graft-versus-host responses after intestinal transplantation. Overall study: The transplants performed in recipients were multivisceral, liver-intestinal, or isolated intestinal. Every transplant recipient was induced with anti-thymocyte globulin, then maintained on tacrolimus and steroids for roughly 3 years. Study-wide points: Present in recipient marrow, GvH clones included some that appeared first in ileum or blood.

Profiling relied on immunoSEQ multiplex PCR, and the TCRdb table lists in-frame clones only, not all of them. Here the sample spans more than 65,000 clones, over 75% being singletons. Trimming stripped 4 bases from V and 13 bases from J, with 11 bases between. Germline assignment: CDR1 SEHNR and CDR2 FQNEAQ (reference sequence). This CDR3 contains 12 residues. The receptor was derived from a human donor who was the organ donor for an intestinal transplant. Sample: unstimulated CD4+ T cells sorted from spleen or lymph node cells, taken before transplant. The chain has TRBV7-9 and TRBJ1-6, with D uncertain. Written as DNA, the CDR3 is TGTGCCAGCAGCTCCCCTCGTTTCCCCCTCCACTTT. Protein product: CASSSPRFPLHF.